This TCR beta chain was retrieved from a study of T cells after yellow fever vaccination. CDR3 length: 12 residues. V gave up 3 bases and J gave up 7 bases, with 7 bases separating them. CDR1 and CDR2 from the germline V gene are DFQATT and SNEGSKA (reference sequence). In this sample, this clonotype turned up many times. In TCRdb, the 5' RACE reads were re-called with MiXCR into one record per CDR3 protein. The sample has some 300,000 distinct CDR3 sequences, 7.5% to 9.5% seen once; the top ten hold around 3.4%. This sequence joins TRBV20-1 and TRBJ1-6; D ambiguous. The sequence derives from a man aged 18-30 years who received the YFV17D yellow fever vaccine. Sequencing used CD4+ T cells sorted from PBMCs, obtained 5 days after the yellow fever booster vaccination. CDR3 nucleotide sequence: TGCAGTGCTAGTCTCCGGAATTCACCCCTCCACTTT. It codes for CSASLRNSPLHF.